The clone carrying this T cell receptor (beta chain) came up a few times. Its specificity is not known. This entry belongs to a study of cytomegalovirus exposure and HLA in healthy donors. Study-wide results and limits: Some highly shared sequence variants likely arose as a pipeline artifact. There were around 160 TCR beta chains listed as cytomegalovirus-associated. Presence/absence analyses supposed approximately even sequencing depth among donors.

The PCR was carried out with 60 Vbeta primers and 13 Jbeta primers. Measured with immunoSEQ multiplex PCR; TCRdb has only the in-frame clones, and not every one. Altogether about 170,000 clones are present, approximately 81% being singletons, with the ten largest covering around 0.41%. This sequence originates from a boy between 2 and 10 years old in good health and CMV-seronegative. Sequenced material: PBMCs.

CDR3 loop: CASSHPQGQPQHF. CDR3 bases: TGCGCCAGCAGCCATCCCCAGGGACAGCCCCAGCATTTT. The chain carries TRBV4-1 and TRBJ1-5; D might be TRBD1 (5 bases). Germline V gene sequence: CDR1 MGHRA, CDR2 YSYEKL. This CDR3 comprises 13 residues. Trimming took off 3 bases at V and 7 bases at J, with 10 bases between the two ends.